Listed below are T cell receptor beta chains from one sample, sequenced in a study of identifying expanded T cells in peripheral blood. Profiling relied on immunoSEQ multiplex PCR, and the TCRdb table lists in-frame clones only, not all of them. Of about 130,000 clones detected, 86% appear once; the ten largest clones hold roughly 8%. Sequencing was carried out using blood. The receptors were gathered from a person aged 18 to 70 in good health. CDR3s include the opening cysteine and the closing phenylalanine or tryptophan. A D gene is named only where the DNA matches it firmly. A clone size is listed for some rows: how often the clone was seen (once, few, many), or a class if it is expanded.

>-|TRBV23-1|few|TRBJ1-2
TGCGCCAGCAGTCTTGAAGGGGGTGGCTACACCTTC
CASSLEGGGYTF
>TRBD2|TRBV7-3|-|TRBJ2-7
TGTGCCAGCAGCTTAACGTCTAGCGGGAGTGGCGAGCAGTACTTC
CASSLTSSGSGEQYF
>TRBD2|TRBV7-9|-|TRBJ2-7
TGTGCCAGCAGCCCGGGCCCCCTAGCGGGGGACTACGAGCAGTACTTC
CASSPGPLAGDYEQYF
>-|TRBV30|-|TRBJ1-5
TGTGCCTGGAGTGCCAAACAGGGTTATGGGCCCCAGCATTTT
CAWSAKQGYGPQHF
>TRBD1|TRBV9|-|TRBJ2-2
TGTGCCAGCAGCGCGTCCCGGGACAGGGGGCAGCTGTTTTTT
CASSASRDRGQLFF
>-|TRBV6-1|-|TRBJ1-4
TGTGCCAGCAGTTCCGGGGGGGGCGATAATGAAAAACTGTTTTTT
CASSSGGGDNEKLFF
>TRBD1|TRBV6-1|-|TRBJ2-4
TGTGCCAGCACTACGACAGGGGGCGCCAAAAACATTCAGTACTTC
CASTTTGGAKNIQYF
>-|TRBV2|-|TRBJ1-1
TGTGCCAGCAGCCCCGACGAGGGGATGGACACTGAAGCTTTCTTT
CASSPDEGMDTEAFF
>-|TRBV7-9|-|TRBJ1-1
TGTGCCAGCAGCTTATCCCTACAAGGCACTGAAGCTTTCTTT
CASSLSLQGTEAFF
>-|TRBV5-1|-|TRBJ1-2
TGCGCCAGCAGCTTGGCAGCGGTAGGCTACACCTTC
CASSLAAVGYTF
>TRBD1|TRBV29-1|-|TRBJ1-1
TGCAGCGTTGCCACAGGGGGCGCCCCGGGCACTGAAGCTTTCTTT
CSVATGGAPGTEAFF
>-|TRBV5-1|once|TRBJ2-2
TGCGCCAGCAGCTTGGCCGGCGGACAGAACACCGGGGAGCTGTTTTTT
CASSLAGGQNTGELFF
>-|TRBV6-5|few|TRBJ2-7
TGTGCCAGCAGTGAAGCTGGACAGTACGAGCAGTACTTC
CASSEAGQYEQYF
>-|TRBV7-9|-|TRBJ1-1
TGTGCCAGCAGCTTAAGCATGACTGAAGCTTTCTTT
CASSLSMTEAFF
>TRBD2|TRBV6-4|-|TRBJ2-5
TGTGCCAGCAGTCCCCTAGCGGGAGATTCAGAGACCCAGTACTTC
CASSPLAGDSETQYF
>-|TRBV9|-|TRBJ2-1
TGTGCCAGCAGCGTGGGAGGTGAGCAGTTCTTC
CASSVGGEQFF
>TRBD1|TRBV6-6|-|TRBJ2-1
TGTGCCAGCAGATTGGACAGGGGCGACGAGCAGTTCTTC
CASRLDRGDEQFF
>-|TRBV5-1|-|TRBJ2-3
TGCGCCAGCAGCTTGGTCCAATCCCAAAGAGATACGCAGTATTTT
CASSLVQSQRDTQYF
>-|TRBV7-5|-|TRBJ2-3
TGTGCCAGAAGCTTTATCTGGGATACGCAGTATTTT
CARSFIWDTQYF
>TRBD1|TRBV5-1|once|TRBJ2-1
TGCGCCAGCAGCTTGGAGCAGGGGGCTTTTGAGCAGTTCTTC
CASSLEQGAFEQFF
>TRBD1|TRBV5-1|-|TRBJ2-7
TGCGCCAGCAGCCCAGAGACAGGGTCGTTTACCTACGAGCAGTACTTC
CASSPETGSFTYEQYF
>TRBD1|TRBV10-3|-|TRBJ1-1
TGTGCCATCAGTGATGGGACAGGTCTTTATCATGCTGAAGCTTTCTTT
CAISDGTGLYHAEAFF
>-|TRBV5-1|-|TRBJ1-4
TGCGCCAGCAGCAATAACAGGCTACGGGGAGAAAAACTGTTTTTT
CASSNNRLRGEKLFF
>TRBD2|TRBV19|-|TRBJ2-5
TGTGCCAGTAGTATTGGTGGGAGGGTAGGGACCCAGTACTTC
CASSIGGRVGTQYF
>-|TRBV28|few|TRBJ1-5
TGTGCCAGCAGTTTATTTGGGCGAAATCAGCCCCAGCATTTT
CASSLFGRNQPQHF
>-|TRBV5-1|-|TRBJ2-3
TGCGCCAGCAGGGGGACAGATACGCAGTATTTT
CASRGTDTQYF
>-|TRBV27|few|TRBJ2-5
TGTGCCAGCAGTTTAGAAGGAGACGAGACCCAGTACTTC
CASSLEGDETQYF
>-|TRBV5-1|-|TRBJ2-1
TGCGCCAGCAGCTTGGAACCGAACTCCTACAATGAGCAGTTCTTC
CASSLEPNSYNEQFF
>TRBD1|TRBV5-4|-|TRBJ2-2
TGTGCCAGCAGCTACAGGGGGCCCGGGGAGCTGTTTTTT
CASSYRGPGELFF
>-|TRBV27|-|TRBJ2-1
TGTGCCAGCCACCCACTAGCATCCTACAATGAGCAGTTCTTC
CASHPLASYNEQFF
>-|TRBV10-1|-|TRBJ2-2
TGCGCCAGCAGTGAGTCGCAGGGATCCGGGGAGCTGTTTTTT
CASSESQGSGELFF
>-|TRBV27|-|TRBJ1-5
TGTGCCAGCAGTTTAAGGGGATGGGGCAATCAGCCCCAGCATTTT
CASSLRGWGNQPQHF
>-|TRBV19|-|TRBJ2-2
TGTGCCAGTAGTAACACCGGGTCCCCGAACACCGGGGAGCTGTTTTTT
CASSNTGSPNTGELFF
>TRBD1|TRBV19|once|TRBJ1-2
TGTGCCAGTACCCAACCGGGACAGGTTCTCGATGGCTACACCTTC
CASTQPGQVLDGYTF
>-|TRBV6-1|once|TRBJ1-2
TGTGCCAGCAGCTCAGGACTCGGCCCGGGGGACTTC
CASSSGLGPGDF
>TRBD1|TRBV7-2|-|TRBJ2-7
TGTGCCAGCAGCATGGGACAGGGGGCCTACGAGCAGTACTTC
CASSMGQGAYEQYF
>-|TRBV9|-|TRBJ1-3
TGTGCCAGCAGCGTCGAGAGAAACACCATATATTTT
CASSVERNTIYF
>-|TRBV20-1|-|TRBJ2-3
TGCAGTGCTATGGAGGGAGATACGCAGTATTTT
CSAMEGDTQYF
>-|TRBV27|-|TRBJ1-4
TGTGCCAGCAGTGGACGGCATCCAGGGGACTCTGAAAAACTGTTTTTT
CASSGRHPGDSEKLFF
>-|TRBV4-1|-|TRBJ2-3
TGCGCCAGCAGCCCAGGGCTAGTCGCAGATACGCAGTATTTT
CASSPGLVADTQYF
>-|TRBV19|-|TRBJ1-5
TGTGCCAGTAGTCTCTCAGGGTTGGGCAATCAGCCCCAGCATTTT
CASSLSGLGNQPQHF
>-|TRBV7-2|-|TRBJ2-3
TGTGCCAGCAGCATCACAGGGTCGGGGTCAGATACGCAGTATTTT
CASSITGSGSDTQYF
>-|TRBV9|-|TRBJ2-3
TGTGCCAGCGGGGATCGGGAAAGCACAGATACGCAGTATTTT
CASGDRESTDTQYF
>-|TRBV28|-|TRBJ1-1
TGTGCCAGCTTTCCAAGGGGTCTCCCGAACACTGAAGCTTTCTTT
CASFPRGLPNTEAFF
>-|TRBV29-1|many|TRBJ1-5
TGCAGCGTTATTTTTGGGAGTTCGGGCAATCAGCCCCAGCATTTT
CSVIFGSSGNQPQHF
>TRBD1|TRBV2|-|TRBJ2-2
TGTGCCAACCCCCGGGAACAGGGGGCCGCCGGGGAGCTGTTTTTT
CANPREQGAAGELFF
>-|TRBV4-3|few|TRBJ2-5
TGCGCCAGCAGCCAAGTGGGCCCAGCAGGGACCCAGTACTTC
CASSQVGPAGTQYF
>TRBD1|TRBV7-9|-|TRBJ1-5
TGTGCCAGCAGCCCCGGGACAGGGGGTAATCAGCCCCAGCATTTT
CASSPGTGGNQPQHF